Sequencing of this TCR beta chain was carried out in a study of vaccination and CD4 T cells after COVID-19. Study-wide background: Researchers treated cells with overlapping spike peptides taken from SARS-CoV-2, HCoV-NL63, HCoV-OC43 and HCoV-229E. Study-level findings and limits: With convalescent patients, a median around 86% of reactive clones emerged solely after vaccination. The study found median SARS-CoV-2-reactive clonotypes rising from 21 to 38, not significantly.

This clonotype was counted between two and nine times. No antigen is known for it. Sequenced with the Oncomine TCR Beta short-read assay was DNA taken from cultured CD4+ T cells. TCRdb reanalysed the PCR reads using MiXCR and keeps one entry per CDR3 protein. The sample shows roughly 15,000 distinct CDR3 sequences, 45% to 55% of them seen only once. The sample's treatment: approximately 9-day PBMC culture with coronavirus spike peptide pools or control peptides (ViraFEST assay). Antigen-specific T cell expansion with peptide pools preceded TCR sequencing in the ViraFEST approach. The V end was cut by 0 bases, the J end by 11 bases, with 17 bases between. The CDR3 has 15 amino acids. Germline V gene data show CDR1 as DFQATT and CDR2 as SNEGSKA (reference sequence).

This receptor was taken from a human donor who had recovered from COVID-19. The specimen sequenced was CD4+ T cells from blood, cultured in vitro. This chain uses TRBV20-1 with TRBJ1-6, with a possible D match to TRBD1 (6 bases). The CDR3 here is CSARDPQGPSAPLHF. The DNA of the CDR3 is TGCAGTGCTAGAGATCCACAGGGCCCCTCTGCACCCCTCCACTTT.